The TCR beta chain described here comes from a study of cytomegalovirus exposure and HLA in healthy donors. Study observations and caveats: Later analysis associated a missense DCLRE1C variant with TCR beta V- and J-gene trimming. In vitro assays verified that three CMV-associated chains recognized CMV antigens specifically. A prior analysis recorded that most TCR beta V segments were productive about 87% or about 30% of the time.

As to this clone: As yet, its antigen is unknown.

The PCR contained 60 Vbeta and 13 Jbeta primers. Sequencing used immunoSEQ multiplex PCR; TCRdb keeps in-frame clones, though not all of them. Of fewer than 250,000 clones in the sample, about 83% are singletons; the top ten hold 15% to 18%. Germline V CDR1 and CDR2: GTSNPN, SVGIG (reference sequence). Trimming removed 4 bases from V and 0 bases from J, with 19 bases in between. This CDR3 is built from 17 residues. Sequencing was performed on PBMCs. The genes are TRBV30 and TRBJ2-4, with a tentative D call TRBD1 (5 bases). The TCR was taken from a man between 40 and 49 years old in good health and CMV-seronegative. The CDR3 region is CAWNQGSLRIAKNIQYF. The CDR3 DNA follows: TGTGCCTGGAACCAGGGCAGTTTGAGAATAGCCAAAAACATTCAGTACTTC.